This TCR beta chain was retrieved from a study of blood T cell repertoires in COVID-19. Using immunoSEQ multiplex PCR, the repertoire was profiled, and TCRdb retains in-frame clones only, with some absent. The sample records 150,000 to 200,000 clones, approximately 93% being singletons. Trimming cost V 0 bases and J 0 bases, with 12 bases left between them. The CDR3 is 17 amino acids. Looked up from germline, CDR1 is LNHDA and CDR2 is SQIVND (reference sequence). The chain carries TRBV19 and TRBJ1-3; tentative D call: TRBD1 (6 bases). The clonotype was recovered from a woman in her sixties or seventies with COVID-19, enrolled during active disease. Sequenced: peripheral blood. CDR3 sequence (DNA): TGTGCCAGTAGTATAGATGCAGGGGCGGCCTCTGGAAACACCATATATTTT. Protein product: CASSIDAGAASGNTIYF.